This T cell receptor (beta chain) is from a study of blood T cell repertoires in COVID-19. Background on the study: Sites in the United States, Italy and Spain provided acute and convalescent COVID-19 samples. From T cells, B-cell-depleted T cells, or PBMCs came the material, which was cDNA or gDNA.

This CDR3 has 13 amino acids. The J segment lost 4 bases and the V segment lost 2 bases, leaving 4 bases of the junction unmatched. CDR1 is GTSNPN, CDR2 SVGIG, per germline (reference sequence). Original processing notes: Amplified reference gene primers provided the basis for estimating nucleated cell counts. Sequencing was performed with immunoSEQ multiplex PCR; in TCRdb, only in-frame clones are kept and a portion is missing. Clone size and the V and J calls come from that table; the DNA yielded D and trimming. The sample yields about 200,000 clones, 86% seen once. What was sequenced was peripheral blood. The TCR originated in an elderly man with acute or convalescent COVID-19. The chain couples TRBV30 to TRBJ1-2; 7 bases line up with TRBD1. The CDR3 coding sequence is TGTGCCTGGAGTCGGGACAGACCCTATGGCTACACCTTC. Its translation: CAWSRDRPYGYTF.